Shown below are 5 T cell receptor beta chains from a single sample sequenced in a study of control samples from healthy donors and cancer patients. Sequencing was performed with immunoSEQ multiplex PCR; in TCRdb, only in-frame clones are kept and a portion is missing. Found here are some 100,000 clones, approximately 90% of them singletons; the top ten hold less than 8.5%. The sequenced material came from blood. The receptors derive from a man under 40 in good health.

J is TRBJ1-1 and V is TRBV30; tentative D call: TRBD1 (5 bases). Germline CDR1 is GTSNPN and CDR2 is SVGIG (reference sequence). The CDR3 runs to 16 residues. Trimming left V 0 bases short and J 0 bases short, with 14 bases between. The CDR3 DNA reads TGTGCCTGGAGTGTGTGGGGGAGATCCATGAACACTGAAGCTTTCTTT. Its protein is CAWSVWGRSMNTEAFF.

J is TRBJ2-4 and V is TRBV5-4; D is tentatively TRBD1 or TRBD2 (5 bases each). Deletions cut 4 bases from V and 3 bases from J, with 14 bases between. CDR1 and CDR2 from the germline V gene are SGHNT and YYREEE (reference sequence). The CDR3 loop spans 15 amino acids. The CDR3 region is CASSPGGELKNIQYF. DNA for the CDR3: TGTGCCAGCAGCCCTGGGGGAGAACTCAAAAACATTCAGTACTTC.

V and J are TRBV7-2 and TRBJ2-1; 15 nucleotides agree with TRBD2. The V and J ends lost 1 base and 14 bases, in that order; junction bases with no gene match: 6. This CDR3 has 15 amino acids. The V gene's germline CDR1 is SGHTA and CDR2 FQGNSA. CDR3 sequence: CASSLGGLAGGLEFF. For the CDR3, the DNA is TGTGCCAGCAGCTTAGGAGGACTAGCGGGAGGGCTCGAGTTCTTC.

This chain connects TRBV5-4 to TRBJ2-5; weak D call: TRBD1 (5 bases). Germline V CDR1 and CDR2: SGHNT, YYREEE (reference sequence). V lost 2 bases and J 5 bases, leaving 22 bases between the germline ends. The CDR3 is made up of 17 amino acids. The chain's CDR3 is CASSLRFAQGNGETQYF. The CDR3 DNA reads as TGTGCCAGCAGCTTACGTTTCGCCCAGGGTAATGGGGAGACCCAGTACTTC.

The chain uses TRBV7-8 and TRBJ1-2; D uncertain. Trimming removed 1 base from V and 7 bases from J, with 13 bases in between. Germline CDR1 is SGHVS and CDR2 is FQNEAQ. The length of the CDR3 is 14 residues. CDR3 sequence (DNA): TGTGCCAGCAGCTTAGACCAGGACCGACCTGGCTACACCTTC. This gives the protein CASSLDQDRPGYTF.